Below, 12 T cell receptor beta chains from the same sample are listed, as sequenced in a study of blood T cell repertoires in COVID-19. Data came from immunoSEQ multiplex PCR; TCRdb stores just in-frame clones and leaves some out. The sample has roughly 240,000 clones, 86% seen once. Sequenced sample: PBMCs or T cells enriched from blood (not recorded which). The source is a woman between 50 and 59 years old who had recovered from COVID-19.

V usage is TRBV4-1 and J usage is TRBJ1-1, with a weak D call TRBD1 (6 bases). From germline, CDR1 is MGHRA and CDR2 YSYEKL. The V end was cut by 4 bases, the J end by 6 bases, with 18 bases between. This CDR3 has 15 amino acids. In nucleotides, the CDR3 is TGCGCCAGCAGCCTAGAGGGGGGGGCAGAACCTGAAGCTTTCTTT. It yields the protein CASSLEGGAEPEAFF.

The rearrangement joins TRBV5-4 to TRBJ1-5; TRBD1 matches at 9 bases. Germline lookup yields CDR1 SGHNT and CDR2 YYREEE (reference sequence). This CDR3 spans 15 amino acids. With 5 bases clipped from V and 4 bases from J, the junction kept 7 bases outside the gene matches. The CDR3 sequence: CASSRGQGRNQPQHF. DNA for the CDR3: TGTGCCAGCAGTAGGGGACAGGGTCGTAATCAGCCCCAGCATTTT.

J is TRBJ2-1 and V is TRBV5-1, with 7 bases aligning to TRBD2. The CDR3 length is 18 residues. The germline gives CDR1 SGHRS, CDR2 YFSETQ. Trimming removed 1 base from V and 5 bases from J; junction bases left unmatched: 15. CDR3: CASSLFTSARQLDNEQFF. In DNA, the CDR3 is TGCGCCAGCAGCTTGTTTACTAGCGCCCGCCAACTGGACAATGAGCAGTTCTTC.

The chain combines TRBV9 with TRBJ1-1; D possibly corresponds to TRBD1 (5 bases). The V and J ends lost 2 bases and 0 bases respectively, with 11 bases between them. CDR1 SGDLS and CDR2 YYNGEE come from the germline V gene. CDR3 length equals 15 residues. The chain's CDR3 is CASSVYDSMNTEAFF. CDR3 DNA: TGTGCCAGCAGCGTCTACGACAGCATGAACACTGAAGCTTTCTTT.

The V gene is TRBV5-1, the J gene TRBJ2-1; 7 bases align to TRBD1. The length of the CDR3 is 14 residues. Germline loops: CDR1 SGHRS, CDR2 YFSETQ. J lost 6 bases, V lost 1 base, and 4 bases had no gene match. CDR3 nucleotides: TGCGCCAGCAGCTTGACGCCAGGGGGCAATGAGCAGTTCTTC. Amino acids: CASSLTPGGNEQFF. Full variable domain (remainder filled in from reference TRBV5-1 and TRBJ2-1): KAGVTQTPRYLIKTRGQQVTLSCSPISGHRSVSWYQQTPGQGLQFLFEYFSETQRNKGNFPGRFSGRQFSNSRSEMNVSTLELGDSALYLCASSLTPGGNEQFFGPGTRLTVL.

This clone turned up a few times. The chain recombines TRBV7-8 with TRBJ1-6; D unresolved. The germline CDR1 and CDR2 sequences are SGHVS and FQNEAQ. The CDR3 has 14 amino acids. V lost 8 bases to trimming and J lost 4 bases, with 12 bases between them. The CDR3 DNA reads TGTGCCAGCTCACGTCCGAGTTATAATTCACCCCTCCACTTT. Translating gives CASSRPSYNSPLHF. The full variable domain, completed using reference TRBV7-8 and TRBJ1-6, is GAGVSQSPRYKVAKRGQDVALRCDPISGHVSLFWYQQALGQGPEFLTYFQNEAQLDKSGLPSDRFFAERPEGSVSTLKIQRTQQEDSAVYLCASSRPSYNSPLHFGNGTRLTVT.

CDR3 nucleotide sequence: TGTGCCAGCAGTTTAGGGGCAGGGAGGATGGAGACCCAGTACTTC. Its translation is CASSLGAGRMETQYF. The rearrangement joins TRBV27 to TRBJ2-5, with D possibly matching TRBD2 (6 bases). Germline CDR1 reads MNHEY; CDR2 reads SMNVEV (reference sequence). V was shortened by 2 bases and J by 5 bases, with 15 bases between the two germline ends. CDR3 length: 15 residues.

J is TRBJ1-5 and V is TRBV19, with 7 bases fitting TRBD1. Germline-derived CDR1 and CDR2 are LNHDA and SQIVND (reference sequence). The CDR3 contains 16 residues. The junction had 3 bases not matched to a gene; V was cut back by 1 base and J by 0 bases. The CDR3 sequence: CASSIVGQYSNQPQHF. The CDR3 bases are TGTGCCAGTAGTATAGTGGGACAGTATAGCAATCAGCCCCAGCATTTT.

The chain links TRBV7-3 to TRBJ1-5; 9 nucleotides line up with TRBD1. The CDR3 spans 18 residues. Per the germline V gene, CDR1 is SGHTA and CDR2 is FQGTGA. V gave up 5 bases and J gave up 1 base; unmatched junction bases: 12. The CDR3 here is CASSLIRWDRESNQPQHF. CDR3 nucleotide sequence: TGTGCCAGCAGCCTGATAAGGTGGGACAGGGAGAGCAATCAGCCCCAGCATTTT.

The chain links TRBV30 to TRBJ1-4; D not certain. The germline V gene has CDR1 GTSNPN and CDR2 SVGIG (reference sequence). Trimming removed 8 bases at V and 8 bases at J, with 9 bases between. This CDR3 has 10 residues. This CDR3 reads CAGSREKLFF. The DNA of the CDR3 is TGTGCCGGGTCCAGGGAAAAACTGTTTTTT. The whole variable domain, remainder taken from reference TRBV30 and TRBJ1-4, is SQTIHQWPATLVQPVGSPLSLECTVEGTSNPNLYWYRQAAGRGLQLLFYSVGIGQISSEVPQNLSASRPQDRQFILSSKKLLLSDSGFYLCAGSREKLFFGSGTQLSVL.

This chain joins TRBV27 and TRBJ1-2; perhaps TRBD1 as D (6 bases). The V and J ends lost 10 bases and 2 bases respectively, with 14 bases between them. This CDR3 region has 13 residues. Per the germline V gene, CDR1 is MNHEY and CDR2 is SMNVEV (reference sequence). CDR3 region: CAISTGLNYGYTF. In nucleotides, the CDR3 is TGTGCCATTTCAACAGGGCTAAACTATGGCTACACCTTC.

The genes are TRBV5-1 and TRBJ1-1; TRBD1 might be the D (5 bases). The V end was cut by 4 bases, the J end by 3 bases, with 10 bases between. CDR3 size: 13 residues. Germline assignment: CDR1 SGHRS and CDR2 YFSETQ. CDR3 protein: CASSAGRDTEAFF. CDR3 sequence (DNA): TGCGCCAGCAGCGCGGGACGGGACACTGAAGCTTTCTTT.